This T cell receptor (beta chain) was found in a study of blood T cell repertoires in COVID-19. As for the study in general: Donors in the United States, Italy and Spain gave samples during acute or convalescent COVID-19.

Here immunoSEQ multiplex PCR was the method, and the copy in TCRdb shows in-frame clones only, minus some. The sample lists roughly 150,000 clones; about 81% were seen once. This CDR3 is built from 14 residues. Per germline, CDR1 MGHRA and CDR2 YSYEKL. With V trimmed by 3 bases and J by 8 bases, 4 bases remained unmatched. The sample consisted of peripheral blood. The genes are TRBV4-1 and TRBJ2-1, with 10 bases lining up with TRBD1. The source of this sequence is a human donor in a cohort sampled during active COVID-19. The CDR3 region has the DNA TGCGCCAGCAGCCATCTGACAGGGGGCGATGAGCAGTTCTTC. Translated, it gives CASSHLTGGDEQFF.